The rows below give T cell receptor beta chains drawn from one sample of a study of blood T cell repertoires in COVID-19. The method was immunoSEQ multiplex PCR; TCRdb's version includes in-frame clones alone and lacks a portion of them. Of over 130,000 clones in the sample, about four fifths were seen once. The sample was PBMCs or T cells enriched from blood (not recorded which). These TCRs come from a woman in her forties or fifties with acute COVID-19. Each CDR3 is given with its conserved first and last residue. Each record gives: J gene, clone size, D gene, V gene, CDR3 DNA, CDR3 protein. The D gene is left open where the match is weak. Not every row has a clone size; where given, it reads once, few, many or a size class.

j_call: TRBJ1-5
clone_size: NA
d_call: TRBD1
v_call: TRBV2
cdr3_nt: TGTGCCAGCTCTCGGGACAGAAAGAGCCCAGGAGTACGCAATCAGCCCCAGCATTTT
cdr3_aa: CASSRDRKSPGVRNQPQHF

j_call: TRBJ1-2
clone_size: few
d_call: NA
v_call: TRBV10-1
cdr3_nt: TGCGCCAGCAGTGCGACGGGGGACTATGGCTACACCTTC
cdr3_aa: CASSATGDYGYTF

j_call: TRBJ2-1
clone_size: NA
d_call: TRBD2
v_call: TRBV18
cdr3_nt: TGTGCCAGCTCACCGGCTCTAGCGGGGGCCTACAATGAGCAGTTCTTC
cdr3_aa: CASSPALAGAYNEQFF

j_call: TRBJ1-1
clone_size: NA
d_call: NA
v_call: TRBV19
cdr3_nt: TGTGCCAGTAGTATCTCGGACAGAAGGAGAACTGAAGCTTTCTTT
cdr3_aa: CASSISDRRRTEAFF

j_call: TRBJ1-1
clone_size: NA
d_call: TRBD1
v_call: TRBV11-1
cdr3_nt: TGTGCCAGCAGCGGACAGGGCGGATTAATCACTGAAGCTTTCTTT
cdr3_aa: CASSGQGGLITEAFF

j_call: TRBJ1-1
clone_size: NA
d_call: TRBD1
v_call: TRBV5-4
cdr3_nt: TGTGCCAGCAGCTTGGACGACAGGGAGACTGAAGCTTTCTTT
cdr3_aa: CASSLDDRETEAFF

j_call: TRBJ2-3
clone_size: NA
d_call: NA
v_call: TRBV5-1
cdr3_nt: TGCGCCAGCAGCTTCTTTTCGGAGCGGACAGATACGCAGTATTTT
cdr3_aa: CASSFFSERTDTQYF

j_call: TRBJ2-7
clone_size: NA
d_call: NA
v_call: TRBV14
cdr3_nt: TGTGCCAGCAGCCAAGTAATCTGGAAGACTGGGCTAGCTAAGGGAGCCATCTACGAGCAGTACTTC
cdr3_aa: CASSQVIWKTGLAKGAIYEQYF

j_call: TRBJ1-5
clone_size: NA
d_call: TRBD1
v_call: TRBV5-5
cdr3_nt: TGTGCCAGCAGCCACGGACAGGGGATTCAGCCCCAGCATTTT
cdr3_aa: CASSHGQGIQPQHF

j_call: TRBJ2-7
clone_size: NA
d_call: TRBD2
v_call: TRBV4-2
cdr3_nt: TGTGCCAGCAGCCAAGAGTTACTAGCGGGTAGATCATACGAGCAGTACTTC
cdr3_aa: CASSQELLAGRSYEQYF

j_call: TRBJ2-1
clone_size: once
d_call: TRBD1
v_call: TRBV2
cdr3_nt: TGTGCCAGCAGTCGACCCCAGGGGGCCGGTGGCAATGAGCAGTTCTTC
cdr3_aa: CASSRPQGAGGNEQFF

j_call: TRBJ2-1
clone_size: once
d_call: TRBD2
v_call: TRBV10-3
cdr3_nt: TGTGCCATCAGTGGGGCGGGAGTGTTAAATGAGCAGTTCTTC
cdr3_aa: CAISGAGVLNEQFF

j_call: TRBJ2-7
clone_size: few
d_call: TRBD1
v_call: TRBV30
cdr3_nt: TGTGCCTGGAGTGTACAGGGGGCGCAAGAGCAGTACTTC
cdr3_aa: CAWSVQGAQEQYF

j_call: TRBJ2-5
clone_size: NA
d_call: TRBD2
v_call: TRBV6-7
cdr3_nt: TGTGCCAGCAGGGGCGAAAGCGGGAGGGGTCACGAGACCCAGTACTTC
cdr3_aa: CASRGESGRGHETQYF

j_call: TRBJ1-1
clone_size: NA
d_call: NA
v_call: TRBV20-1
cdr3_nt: TGCGGAGGACAGACGAACACTGAAGCTTTCTTT
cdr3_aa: CGGQTNTEAFF

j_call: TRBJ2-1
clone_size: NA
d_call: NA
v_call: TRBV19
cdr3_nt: TGTGCTTGTTCTAGAGGCCCGTACAATGAGCAGTTCTTC
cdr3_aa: CACSRGPYNEQFF

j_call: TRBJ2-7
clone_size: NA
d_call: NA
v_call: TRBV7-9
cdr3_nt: TGTGCCAGCAGCTTAGCCCCCGGCGGCAGGGTAGACGAGCAGTACTTC
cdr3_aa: CASSLAPGGRVDEQYF

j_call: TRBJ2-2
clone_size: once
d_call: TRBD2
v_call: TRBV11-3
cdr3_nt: TGTGCCAGCAGCCTTAGCGGGAGCGTCACCGGGGAGCTGTTTTTT
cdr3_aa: CASSLSGSVTGELFF

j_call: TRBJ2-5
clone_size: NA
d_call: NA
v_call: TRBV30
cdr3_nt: TGTGCCTGGGCAGGGGTCGGAGAGACCCAGTACTTC
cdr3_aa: CAWAGVGETQYF

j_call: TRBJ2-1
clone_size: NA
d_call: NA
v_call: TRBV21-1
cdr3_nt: TGTGCCAACTTCCGGTTGGCGGGAGGGTTAGAAGGGGAGCAGTTCTTC
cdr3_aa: CANFRLAGGLEGEQFF

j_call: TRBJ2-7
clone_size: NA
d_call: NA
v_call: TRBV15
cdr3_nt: TGTGCCACCAGCAGAGATCCGGGGATCTCCTACGAGCAGTACTTC
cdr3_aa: CATSRDPGISYEQYF

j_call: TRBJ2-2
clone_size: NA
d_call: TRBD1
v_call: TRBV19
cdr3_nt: TGTGCCAGTAGCCCAACCACCGGGACAGAAAACACCGGGGAGCTGTTTTTT
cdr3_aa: CASSPTTGTENTGELFF

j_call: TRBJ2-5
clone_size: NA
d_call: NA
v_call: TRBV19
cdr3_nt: TGTGCCAGTAGTACCGACAGGGAGACCCAGTACTTC
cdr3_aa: CASSTDRETQYF

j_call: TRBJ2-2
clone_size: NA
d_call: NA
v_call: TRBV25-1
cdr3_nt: TGTGCCAGCACACCTCAGGGAGGCACCGGGGAGCTGTTTTTT
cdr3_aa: CASTPQGGTGELFF

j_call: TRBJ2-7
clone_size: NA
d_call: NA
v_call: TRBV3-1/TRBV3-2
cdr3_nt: TGTGCCAGCAGTCCAGACTTAGCCTACGAGCAGTACTTC
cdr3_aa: CASSPDLAYEQYF

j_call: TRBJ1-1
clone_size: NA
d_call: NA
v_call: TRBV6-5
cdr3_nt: TGTGCCAGCAGGACGACAATTTCGAACACTGAAGCTTTCTTT
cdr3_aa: CASRTTISNTEAFF

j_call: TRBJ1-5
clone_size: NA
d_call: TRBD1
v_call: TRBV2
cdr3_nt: TGTGCCAGCAGTGAAAGGGCAGGGGGATTGAGCAATCAGCCCCAGCATTTT
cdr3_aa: CASSERAGGLSNQPQHF

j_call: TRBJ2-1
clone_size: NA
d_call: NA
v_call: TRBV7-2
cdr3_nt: TGTGCCAGCAGCTTAGGGGCTAGCAGCTCCTACAATGAGCAGTTCTTC
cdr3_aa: CASSLGASSSYNEQFF

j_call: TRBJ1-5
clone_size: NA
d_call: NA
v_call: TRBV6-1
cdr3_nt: TGTGCCAGCAGTGCTGGGGAAGGGGCTAGCAATCAGCCCCAGCATTTT
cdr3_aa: CASSAGEGASNQPQHF

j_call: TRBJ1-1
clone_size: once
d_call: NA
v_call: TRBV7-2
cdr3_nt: TGTGCCAGCAGCTTAGTTGACGGAGTAGCGGCTGAAGCTTTCTTT
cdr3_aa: CASSLVDGVAAEAFF

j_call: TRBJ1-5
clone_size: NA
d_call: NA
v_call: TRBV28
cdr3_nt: TGTGCCAGCCCACCCTCTAAGGGGCCCAATCAGCCCCAGCATTTT
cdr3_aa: CASPPSKGPNQPQHF

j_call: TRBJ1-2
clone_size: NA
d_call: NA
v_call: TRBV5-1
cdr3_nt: TGCGCCAGCAGCTTGGTCCCGGGGGACTACACCTTC
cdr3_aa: CASSLVPGDYTF

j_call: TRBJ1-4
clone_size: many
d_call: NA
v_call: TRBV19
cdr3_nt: TGTGCCAGTAAGGGAGGGGGTGCTACAACTAATGAAAAACTGTTTTTT
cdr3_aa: CASKGGGATTNEKLFF

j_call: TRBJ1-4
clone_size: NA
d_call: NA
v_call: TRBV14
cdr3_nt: TGTGCCAGCAGCCAAGCGGGGGAAGAGTTAGTTGAACTGTTTTTT
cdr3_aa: CASSQAGEELVELFF

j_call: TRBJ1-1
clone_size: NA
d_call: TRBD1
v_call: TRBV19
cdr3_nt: TGTGCCAGTAGTCACGGGACAGGGTTAAACACTGAAGCTTTCTTT
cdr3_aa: CASSHGTGLNTEAFF

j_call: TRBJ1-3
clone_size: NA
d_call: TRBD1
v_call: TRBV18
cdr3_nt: TGTGCCAGCTCACCAGGCCCAGGGGGAAGTGGAAACACCATATATTTT
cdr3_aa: CASSPGPGGSGNTIYF

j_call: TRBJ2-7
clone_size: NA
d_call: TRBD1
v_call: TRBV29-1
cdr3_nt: TGCATCCCCCGGGACAGTACCTACGAGCAGTACTTC
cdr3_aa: CIPRDSTYEQYF

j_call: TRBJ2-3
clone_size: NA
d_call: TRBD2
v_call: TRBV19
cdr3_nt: TGTGCCAGTAGTCGGCGGGAGGGTAGCACAGATACGCAGTATTTT
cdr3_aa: CASSRREGSTDTQYF

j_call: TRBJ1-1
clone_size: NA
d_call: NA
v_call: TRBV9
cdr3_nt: TGTGCCAGCAGCGCCTCAATCGGCAGACCCCGGGAAACTGAAGCTTTCTTT
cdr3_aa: CASSASIGRPRETEAFF

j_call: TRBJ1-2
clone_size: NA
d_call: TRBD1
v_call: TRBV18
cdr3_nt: TGTGCCAGCTCACCACAGGGGGCCCACTATGGCTACACCTTC
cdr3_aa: CASSPQGAHYGYTF

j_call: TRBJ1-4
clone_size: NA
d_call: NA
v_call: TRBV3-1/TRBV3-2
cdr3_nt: TGTGCCAGCAGCCAGTCCGGGGGAAATGAAAAACTGTTTTTT
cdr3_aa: CASSQSGGNEKLFF

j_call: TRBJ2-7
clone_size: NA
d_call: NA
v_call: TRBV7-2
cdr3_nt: TGTGCCAGCAGCTCCCCCTTGCGGGATTCCTACGAGCAGTACTTC
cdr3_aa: CASSSPLRDSYEQYF